Following are 16 T cell receptor beta chains from one sample sequenced in a study of blood T cell repertoires in COVID-19. The data were produced by immunoSEQ multiplex PCR, yet TCRdb's version contains in-frame clones alone and is incomplete. The sample records roughly 80,000 clones, 80% being singletons. Sequenced input: peripheral blood. Receptors were obtained from a man in his sixties with active or convalescent COVID-19.

V is TRBV28 and J is TRBJ1-1; no clear D gene. The CDR3 length is 16 residues. The germline V gene has CDR1 MDHEN and CDR2 SYDVKM. V was pared by 3 bases and J by 0 bases, with 14 bases between. In DNA, the CDR3 is TGTGCCAGCAGTTTCCGTGGAGGCTTCTTGAACACTGAAGCTTTCTTT. As protein: CASSFRGGFLNTEAFF.

The J gene is TRBJ1-3, the V gene TRBV13; TRBD1 might be the D (5 bases). The germline gives CDR1 PRHDT, CDR2 FYEKMQ (reference sequence). V dropped 2 bases and J dropped 5 bases, with 10 bases sitting between them. This CDR3 has 14 residues. The CDR3 nucleotides are TGTGCCAGCAGCTTAACGGGGGTTAGAAACACCATATATTTT. Translating it yields CASSLTGVRNTIYF.

This chain links TRBV18 with TRBJ2-7, with a weak D call TRBD1 (6 bases). CDR3 length equals 13 residues. The V and J ends lost 4 bases and 3 bases respectively, with 10 bases between them. Per germline, CDR1 KGHSH and CDR2 LQKENI. CDR3 nucleotides: TGTGCCAGCTCACGCTTACAGGGCTACGAGCAGTACTTC. Its protein is CASSRLQGYEQYF.

The V call is TRBV2, the J call TRBJ2-1, with D tentatively TRBD2 (5 bases). The ends were cut back, 7 bases at V and 2 bases at J, with 12 bases in the middle. This CDR3 has 14 residues. The V gene's germline CDR1 is SNHLY and CDR2 FYNNEI. The CDR3 sequence is CASTQRGPYNEQFF. The DNA of the CDR3 is TGTGCCAGCACCCAAAGAGGGCCCTACAATGAGCAGTTCTTC.

The rearrangement uses TRBV11-2 and TRBJ2-3, with 7 bases identical to TRBD1. The V and J ends lost 5 bases and 2 bases, in that order; junction bases with no gene match: 7. This CDR3 has 15 residues. CDR1 SGHAT and CDR2 FQNNGV come from the germline V gene. CDR3 in DNA: TGTGCCAGCAGCCCTAAACAGGGGTTCACAGATACGCAGTATTTT. Its protein product is CASSPKQGFTDTQYF.

The chain uses TRBV6-2 or TRBV6-3 and TRBJ2-5, with 11 bases identical to TRBD2. J lost 1 base, V lost 2 bases, and 3 bases had no gene match. CDR3 length: 16 residues. Germline V CDR1 and CDR2: MNHEY, SVGEGT. As DNA, the CDR3 is TGTGCCAGCAGTTACCTAGCGGGGGGCACCCAAGAGACCCAGTACTTC. Protein product: CASSYLAGGTQETQYF.

The rearrangement joins TRBV5-1 to TRBJ2-1, with 7 bases identical to TRBD2. The V and J ends lost 7 bases and 1 base, in that order; junction bases with no gene match: 8. The CDR3 runs 15 residues. CDR1 and CDR2 from the germline V gene are SGHRS and YFSETQ. CDR3 in DNA: TGCGCCAGCGGCTCGGGGGGAAATTCCTACAATGAGCAGTTCTTC. This sequence encodes CASGSGGNSYNEQFF.

In its sample, this clone ranks as medium-sized. The chain links TRBV24-1 to TRBJ1-5; maybe TRBD1 (6 bases). CDR1 is KGHDR and CDR2 is SFDVKD in the germline V gene. Trimming pared 4 bases from V and 4 bases from J, leaving 13 bases between. The CDR3 runs to 15 residues. In DNA, the CDR3 is TGTGCCACCAGTGAGGCAGGACAGAAAAATCAGCCCCAGCATTTT. Its protein is CATSEAGQKNQPQHF.

This chain joins TRBV6-5 and TRBJ2-1, with 10 bases that match TRBD2. V trimming: 9 bases; J trimming: 8 bases; junction bases outside the gene matches: 7. Germline CDR1 is MNHEY and CDR2 is SVGAGI. The CDR3 is made up of 13 amino acids. The CDR3 protein is CASKPSGGHEQFF. For the CDR3, the DNA is TGTGCCAGTAAGCCTAGCGGGGGTCATGAGCAGTTCTTC.

The chain recombines TRBV9 with TRBJ2-7, with 8 positions matching TRBD1. CDR1 is SGDLS and CDR2 is YYNGEE in the germline V gene. The junction had 1 base not matched to a gene; V was cut back by 3 bases and J by 5 bases. This CDR3 contains 12 residues. The CDR3 here is CASSGQGHEQYF. DNA for the CDR3: TGTGCCAGCAGCGGACAGGGGCACGAGCAGTACTTC.

The chain is built from TRBV9 and TRBJ2-3, with 13 bases matching TRBD2. The CDR3 has 16 amino acids. Germline trimming cut 4 bases from V and 7 bases from J; bases unmatched to any gene: 9. CDR1 is SGDLS and CDR2 is YYNGEE in the germline V gene. CDR3 residues: CASSYQTSGGYYTQYF. CDR3 in DNA: TGTGCCAGCAGCTACCAGACTAGCGGGGGGTACTATACGCAGTATTTT.

V usage is TRBV6-5 and J usage is TRBJ2-5; 12 bases line up with TRBD1. This CDR3 region has 14 residues. Trimming at V came to 6 bases and at J to 5 bases, leaving 4 bases not matched to a gene. Germline CDR1 reads MNHEY; CDR2 reads SVGAGI. The CDR3 loop reads CASSSGTGGETQYF. The CDR3 DNA follows: TGTGCCAGCAGCTCCGGGACAGGGGGCGAGACCCAGTACTTC.

The DNA for the CDR3 is TGTGCCAGCAGTACCCAGGGCGCAGTAAATTCACCCCTCCACTTT. It specifies CASSTQGAVNSPLHF. V is TRBV6-2 or TRBV6-3 and J is TRBJ1-6; weak D call: TRBD1 (5 bases). This CDR3 contains 15 residues. V was pared by 5 bases and J by 7 bases, with 15 bases between. CDR1 MNHEY and CDR2 SVGEGT come from the germline V gene.

This clone was seen only a few times. This chain links TRBV3-1 (or the pseudogene TRBV3-2) with TRBJ2-2, with 12 bases matching TRBD2. The CDR3 has 14 amino acids. The ends lost 9 bases at V and 5 bases at J; junction bases unmatched: 4. CDR1 LGHDT and CDR2 YNNKEL come from the germline V gene (reference sequence). DNA for the CDR3: TGTGCCAGTTCTGGGACTAGCGGGACCGGGGAGCTGTTTTTT. Its protein product is CASSGTSGTGELFF.

The V call is TRBV5-4, the J call TRBJ1-5; 8 bases match TRBD1. The CDR3 contains 14 residues. Germline V gene data show CDR1 as SGHNT and CDR2 as YYREEE (reference sequence). The trim removed 2 bases at V and 5 bases at J, leaving 3 bases unmatched. The CDR3 DNA is TGTGCCAGCAGCTTACAGGGGGGAGATCAGCCCCAGCATTTT. It translates to CASSLQGGDQPQHF.

The rearrangement uses TRBV5-5 and TRBJ2-2, with a tentative D call TRBD2 (6 bases). V was cut by 2 bases and J by 4 bases, with 9 bases left in between. Germline-derived CDR1 and CDR2 are SGHKS and YYEKEE (reference sequence). This CDR3 contains 14 residues. The CDR3, as DNA: TGTGCCAGCAGCTTTGGGGGGAGCACCGGGGAGCTGTTTTTT. Amino acid sequence: CASSFGGSTGELFF. Full variable domain (remainder filled in from reference TRBV5-5 and TRBJ2-2): DAGVTQSPTHLIKTRGQQVTLRCSPISGHKSVSWYQQVLGQGPQFIFQYYEKEERGRGNFPDRFSARQFPNYSSELNVNALLLGDSALYLCASSFGGSTGELFFGEGSRLTVL.